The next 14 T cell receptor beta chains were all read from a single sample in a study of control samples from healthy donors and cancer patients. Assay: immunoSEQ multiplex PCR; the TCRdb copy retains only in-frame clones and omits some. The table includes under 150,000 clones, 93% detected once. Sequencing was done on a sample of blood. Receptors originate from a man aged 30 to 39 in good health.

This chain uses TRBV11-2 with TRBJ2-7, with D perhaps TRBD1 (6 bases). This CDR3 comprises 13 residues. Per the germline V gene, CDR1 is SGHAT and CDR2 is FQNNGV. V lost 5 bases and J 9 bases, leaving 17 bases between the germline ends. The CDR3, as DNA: TGTGCCAGCAGCGGGCCCGCCAGGGGACCGCAGTACTTC. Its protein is CASSGPARGPQYF.

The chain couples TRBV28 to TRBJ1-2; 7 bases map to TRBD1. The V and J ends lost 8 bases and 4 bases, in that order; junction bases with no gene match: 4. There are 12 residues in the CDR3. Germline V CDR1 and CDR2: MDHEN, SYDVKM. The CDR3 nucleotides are TGTGCCAGCGGGGGACAGTCCTATGGCTACACCTTC. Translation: CASGGQSYGYTF.

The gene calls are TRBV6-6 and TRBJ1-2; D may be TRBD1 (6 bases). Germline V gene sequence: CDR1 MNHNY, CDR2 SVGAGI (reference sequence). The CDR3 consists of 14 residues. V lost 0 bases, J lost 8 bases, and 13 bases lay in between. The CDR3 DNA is TGTGCCAGCAGTTACTCAACAGGGTCGGAAGGCTACACCTTC. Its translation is CASSYSTGSEGYTF.

The CDR3 DNA sequence: TGTGCCAGCAGCCCAGGGACATATTTCTACTATGGCTACACCTTC. Protein: CASSPGTYFYYGYTF. The chain joins TRBV7-2 to TRBJ1-2; a possible D gene is TRBD1 (6 bases). Per germline, CDR1 SGHTA and CDR2 FQGNSA. The CDR3 has 15 residues. V was pared by 5 bases and J by 3 bases, with 16 bases between.

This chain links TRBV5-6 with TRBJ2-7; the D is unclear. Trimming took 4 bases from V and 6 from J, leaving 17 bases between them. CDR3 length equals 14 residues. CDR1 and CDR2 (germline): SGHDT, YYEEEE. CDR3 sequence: CASSAPGGWGEQYF. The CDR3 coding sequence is TGTGCCAGCAGCGCACCAGGCGGATGGGGCGAGCAGTACTTC.

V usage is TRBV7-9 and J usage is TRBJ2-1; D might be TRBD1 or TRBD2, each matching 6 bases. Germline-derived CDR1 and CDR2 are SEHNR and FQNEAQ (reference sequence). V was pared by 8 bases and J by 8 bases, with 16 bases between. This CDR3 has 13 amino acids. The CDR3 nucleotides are TGTGCCAGCGGGGGGCTCGATGATGATGAGCAGTTCTTC. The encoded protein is CASGGLDDDEQFF.

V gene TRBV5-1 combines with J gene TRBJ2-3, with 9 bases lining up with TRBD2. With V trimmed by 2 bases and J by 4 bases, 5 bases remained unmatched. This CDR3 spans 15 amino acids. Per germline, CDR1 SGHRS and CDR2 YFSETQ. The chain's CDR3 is CASSFPSGASDTQYF. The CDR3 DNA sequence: TGCGCCAGCAGCTTCCCTAGCGGGGCGTCAGATACGCAGTATTTT.

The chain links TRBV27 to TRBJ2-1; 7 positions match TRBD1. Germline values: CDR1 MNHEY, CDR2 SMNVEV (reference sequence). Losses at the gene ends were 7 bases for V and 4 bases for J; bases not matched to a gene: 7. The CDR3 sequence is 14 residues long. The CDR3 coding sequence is TGTGCCAGCAAAGAGGACAGGTTATACAATGAGCAGTTCTTC. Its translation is CASKEDRLYNEQFF.

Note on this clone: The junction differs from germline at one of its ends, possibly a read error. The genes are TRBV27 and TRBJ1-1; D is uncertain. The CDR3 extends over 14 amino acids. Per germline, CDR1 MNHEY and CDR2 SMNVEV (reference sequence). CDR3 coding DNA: TGTGCCAGCAGCCCCAGTGGGATGAAGACTGAAGCTTTCTTT. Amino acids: CASSPSGMKTEAFF.

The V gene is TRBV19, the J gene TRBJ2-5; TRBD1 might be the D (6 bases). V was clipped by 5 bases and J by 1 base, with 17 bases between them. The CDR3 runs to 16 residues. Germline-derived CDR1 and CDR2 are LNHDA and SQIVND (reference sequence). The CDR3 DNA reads TGTGCCAGTAGTTCAGGGACAACTATATCCCAAGAGACCCAGTACTTC. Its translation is CASSSGTTISQETQYF.

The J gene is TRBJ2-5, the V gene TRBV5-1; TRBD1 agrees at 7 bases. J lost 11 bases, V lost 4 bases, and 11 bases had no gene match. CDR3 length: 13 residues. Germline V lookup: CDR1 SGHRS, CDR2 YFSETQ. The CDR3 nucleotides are TGCGCCAGCAGCCCGAGGGGGCTGACCCCTCAGTACTTC. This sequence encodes CASSPRGLTPQYF. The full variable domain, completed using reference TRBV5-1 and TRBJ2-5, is KAGVTQTPRYLIKTRGQQVTLSCSPISGHRSVSWYQQTPGQGLQFLFEYFSETQRNKGNFPGRFSGRQFSNSRSEMNVSTLELGDSALYLCASSPRGLTPQYFGPGTRLLVL.

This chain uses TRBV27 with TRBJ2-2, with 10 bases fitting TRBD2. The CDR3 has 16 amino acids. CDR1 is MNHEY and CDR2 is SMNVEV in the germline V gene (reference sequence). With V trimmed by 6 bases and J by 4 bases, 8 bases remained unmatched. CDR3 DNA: TGTGCCAGCAGCCGTAGCGGGGGGCCGGTCACCGGGGAGCTGTTTTTT. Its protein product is CASSRSGGPVTGELFF.

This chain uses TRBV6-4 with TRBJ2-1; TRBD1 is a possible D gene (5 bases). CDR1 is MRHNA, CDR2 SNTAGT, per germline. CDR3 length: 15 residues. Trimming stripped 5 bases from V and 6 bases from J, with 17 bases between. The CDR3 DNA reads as TGTGCCAGCAGTCCCGACAGTTATGCTTCCAATGAGCAGTTCTTC. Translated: CASSPDSYASNEQFF.

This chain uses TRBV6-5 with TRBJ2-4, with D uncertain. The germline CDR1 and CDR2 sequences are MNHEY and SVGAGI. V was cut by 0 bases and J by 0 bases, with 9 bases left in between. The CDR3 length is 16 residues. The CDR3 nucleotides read TGTGCCAGCAGTTACTCTCTCAGCTTAGCCAAAAACATTCAGTACTTC. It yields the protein CASSYSLSLAKNIQYF.